The 23 T cell receptor beta chains reported below all come from one sample, sequenced in a study of T cells in Graves' hyperthyroidism and ophthalmopathy. From RNA transcripts, TCR beta CDR3 regions were amplified. HTBI primers were used for first-round RT-PCR of the TCR CDR3. TCRdb independently ran MiXCR on the multiplex PCR reads; one entry per CDR3 protein. The sample has some 350,000 distinct CDR3 sequences; roughly 25% are singletons. Source material: blood. The origin of the receptors is a man aged 50-60 years with Graves' hyperthyroidism.

The CDR3 sequence: CASSSPIPDALQYEQYF. In DNA, the CDR3 is TGTGCCAGCAGTTCTCCCATCCCAGACGCCCTACAATACGAGCAGTACTTC. The rearrangement joins TRBV12-3 or TRBV12-4 to TRBJ2-7; no definite D call. This CDR3 has 17 amino acids. With 4 bases removed from V and 4 bases from J, the gap between germline ends came to 23 bases.

This clonotype was detected only a few times. CDR3 sequence reads: CASSLTPPDRVSYEQYF. The CDR3 DNA reads TGTGCCAGCAGCCTAACCCCGCCGGACAGGGTGAGTTACGAGCAGTACTTC. The chain has TRBV6-1 and TRBJ2-7; 8 bases fit TRBD1. Germline V gene data show CDR1 as MNHNS and CDR2 as SASEGT. The length of the CDR3 is 17 residues. The junction had 17 bases not matched to a gene; V was cut back by 6 bases and J by 4 bases.

This clonotype was picked up a small number of times. CDR3: CASSLRSSGRGFQETQYF. For the CDR3, the DNA is TGTGCCAGCAGCTTAAGGTCTAGCGGGAGGGGATTTCAAGAGACCCAGTACTTC. The chain combines TRBV11-3 with TRBJ2-5; 12 positions agree with TRBD2. The germline CDR1 and CDR2 sequences are SGHNT and YENEEA. The V segment lost 2 bases and the J segment 2 bases; nucleotides outside the gene matches: 9. The CDR3 has 18 residues.

V gene TRBV2 combines with J gene TRBJ2-1; a possible D gene is TRBD2 (6 bases). The V end was cut by 6 bases, the J end by 9 bases, with 24 bases between. The CDR3 is 16 amino acids. Looked up from germline, CDR1 is SNHLY and CDR2 is FYNNEI. The CDR3 spells CASSKSGYRRGSEQFF. DNA of the CDR3: TGTGCCAGCAGCAAAAGCGGGTACCGAAGAGGGAGTGAGCAGTTCTTC.

This clonotype has ten or more counts. The chain uses TRBV11-2 and TRBJ2-1; D possibly uses TRBD1 or TRBD2 (6 bases each). The CDR3 has 15 amino acids. Germline CDR1 is SGHAT and CDR2 is FQNNGV. Trimming removed 5 bases from V and 3 bases from J, with 14 bases in between. The CDR3 region is CASSPVGGGYNEQFF. CDR3 in DNA: TGTGCCAGCAGCCCAGTTGGAGGGGGCTACAATGAGCAGTTCTTC.

This chain uses TRBV20-1 with TRBJ2-7; 15 nucleotides line up with TRBD2. Trimming removed 1 base from V and 6 bases from J; junction bases left unmatched: 4. This CDR3 contains 15 residues. CDR1 is DFQATT and CDR2 is SNEGSKA in the germline V gene (reference sequence). CDR3 in amino acids: CSARAPGLAGGEQYF. The CDR3 coding sequence is TGCAGTGCTAGAGCGCCGGGACTAGCGGGAGGCGAGCAGTACTTC.

This clonotype was found many times. CDR3 amino acids: CASSQVTSGPYEQYF. CDR3 in DNA: TGTGCCAGCAGCCAAGTCACTAGCGGGCCCTACGAGCAGTACTTC. V usage is TRBV3-1 and J usage is TRBJ2-7; 9 nucleotides match TRBD2. V lost 1 base, J lost 2 bases, and 3 bases stayed unmatched. CDR1 and CDR2 from the germline V gene are LGHDT and YNNKEL (reference sequence). The CDR3 runs 15 residues.

The table lists this clonotype with many counts. The chain carries TRBV6-1 and TRBJ1-4, with 7 bases identical to TRBD1. The CDR3 runs 15 residues. V shed 6 bases, J shed 5 bases, and the junction held 9 bases outside the gene matches. CDR1 and CDR2 (germline): MNHNS, SASEGT. The CDR3 is CASRHRDRGNEKLFF. CDR3 in DNA: TGTGCCAGCAGACACCGGGACAGAGGGAATGAAAAACTGTTTTTT.

This clonotype has ten or more counts. The chain employs TRBV11-2 and TRBJ2-3; tentatively, D is TRBD1 or TRBD2 (5 bases each). CDR1 is SGHAT and CDR2 is FQNNGV in the germline V gene. V was trimmed by 5 bases and J by 2 bases, leaving 8 bases between them. The CDR3 has 13 amino acids. The CDR3 DNA reads TGTGCCAGCAGCGTCGGGACCACAGATACGCAGTATTTT. Translating gives CASSVGTTDTQYF.

This clonotype occurred a few times. The chain links TRBV2 to TRBJ2-1; tentative D call: TRBD1 (5 bases). V lost 6 bases and J 4 bases, leaving 16 bases between the germline ends. The CDR3 contains 15 residues. The V gene's germline CDR1 is SNHLY and CDR2 FYNNEI. CDR3 sequence (DNA): TGTGCCAGCAGCCTCAGGGAACCATTATACAATGAGCAGTTCTTC. Translation: CASSLREPLYNEQFF.

This clonotype was counted only a few times. This chain connects TRBV5-1 to TRBJ2-1; a weak D match, TRBD2 (5 bases). Trimming removed 1 base at V and 6 bases at J, with 11 bases between. Germline V gives CDR1 SGHRS, CDR2 YFSETQ. The CDR3 length is 14 residues. The CDR3 here is CASSLQTNPNEQFF. In DNA, the CDR3 is TGCGCCAGCAGCTTGCAGACTAACCCCAATGAGCAGTTCTTC.

In this sample, this clonotype turned up a few times. The genes are TRBV7-2 and TRBJ1-2; 8 nucleotides line up with TRBD1. Germline V CDR1 and CDR2: SGHTA, FQGNSA. This CDR3 has 13 amino acids. The J segment lost 4 bases and the V segment lost 7 bases, leaving 5 bases of the junction unmatched. The CDR3 sequence: CASTTTGVYGYTF. The CDR3 nucleotides read TGTGCCAGCACCACGACAGGGGTCTATGGCTACACCTTC.

In nucleotides, the CDR3 is TGTGCCAGCAGCACCGGACTAGCGGTAAATGAGCAGTTCTTC. Its protein is CASSTGLAVNEQFF. This chain uses TRBV7-3 with TRBJ2-1, with 10 bases matching TRBD2. Germline V gives CDR1 SGHTA, CDR2 FQGTGA. The trim removed 5 bases at V and 7 bases at J, leaving 5 bases unmatched. The CDR3 is 14 amino acids.

This rearrangement joins TRBV12-3 or TRBV12-4 to TRBJ2-7; D unclear. Trimming cost V 2 bases and J 5 bases, with 7 bases left between them. The CDR3 runs 12 residues. The CDR3 DNA reads as TGTGCCAGCAGTTTAATGGGGAACGAGCAGTACTTC. This sequence encodes CASSLMGNEQYF.

This clonotype was detected ten times or more. The rearrangement uses TRBV12-3 or TRBV12-4 and TRBJ2-1; D possibly corresponds to TRBD2 (6 bases). V shed 6 bases and J shed 7 bases, with 10 bases lying between them. The CDR3 loop spans 12 amino acids. The CDR3 region has the DNA TGTGCCAGCAGGTGGAGGGGAAATGAGCAGTTCTTC. Protein: CASRWRGNEQFF.

The V gene is TRBV13, the J gene TRBJ2-2, with D possibly being TRBD1 or TRBD2 (5 bases each). The CDR3 contains 14 residues. Per the germline V gene, CDR1 is PRHDT and CDR2 is FYEKMQ (reference sequence). V was clipped by 3 bases and J by 4 bases, with 9 bases between them. DNA of the CDR3: TGTGCCAGCAGCTTGGGGGAGCGCACCGGGGAGCTGTTTTTT. Translation: CASSLGERTGELFF.

V and J are TRBV27 and TRBJ2-2; weak D call: TRBD2 (7 bases). This CDR3 has 15 amino acids. Germline loops: CDR1 MNHEY, CDR2 SMNVEV (reference sequence). V was shortened by 6 bases and J by 6 bases, with 17 bases between the two germline ends. The CDR3 nucleotides are TGTGCCAGCAGATCAGCGGAGGGGGGGCCCGGGGAGCTGTTTTTT. The encoded protein is CASRSAEGGPGELFF.

The sample holds a few counts of this clonotype. The chain employs TRBV5-1 and TRBJ2-7, with unresolved D. Germline CDR1 SGHRS, CDR2 YFSETQ. The CDR3 is 14 amino acids. The germline V and J ends were trimmed by 0 bases and 0 bases, with 7 bases remaining between them. For the CDR3, the DNA is TGCGCCAGCAGCTTGGAAATTAGCTCCTACGAGCAGTACTTC. Translated: CASSLEISSYEQYF.

V usage is TRBV28 and J usage is TRBJ1-1; TRBD1 is a possible D gene (5 bases). The germline V gene encodes CDR1 MDHEN and CDR2 SYDVKM. The CDR3 is 15 amino acids. Trimming took 7 bases from V and 1 from J, leaving 16 bases between them. CDR3: CASMVAGRKNTEAFF. The CDR3 nucleotides read TGTGCCAGCATGGTTGCAGGGCGGAAGAACACTGAAGCTTTCTTT.

This clonotype was found a few times. The V and J genes are TRBV11-2 and TRBJ2-3; no clear D gene. CDR3 length equals 17 residues. CDR1 SGHAT and CDR2 FQNNGV come from the germline V gene. Trimming removed 3 bases at V and 2 bases at J, with 18 bases between. The chain's CDR3 is CASSLGAGNRDTDTQYF. In DNA, the CDR3 is TGTGCCAGCAGCTTGGGTGCAGGAAATAGGGACACAGATACGCAGTATTTT.

This clonotype was counted many times. The chain carries TRBV7-8 and TRBJ2-7, with TRBD1 matching 11 bases. This CDR3 region has 14 residues. Germline V gene lookup returns CDR1 SGHVS and CDR2 FQNEAQ. With 5 bases clipped from V and 4 bases from J, the junction kept 4 bases outside the gene matches. This chain's CDR3 is CASSQGQGGYEQYF. The CDR3 nucleotides read TGTGCCAGCAGCCAGGGACAGGGGGGGTACGAGCAGTACTTC.

V and J are TRBV20-1 and TRBJ1-1; D perhaps matches TRBD1 (5 bases). The V gene lost 3 bases and the J gene lost 5 bases, with 13 bases spanning the gap. CDR3 length: 13 residues. Germline V gives CDR1 DFQATT, CDR2 SNEGSKA (reference sequence). The DNA for the CDR3 is TGCAGTGCTAGTGGGGGGTCTTGGACTGAAGCTTTCTTT. Translation gives CSASGGSWTEAFF.

The chain combines TRBV20-1 with TRBJ2-1; D call uncertain. Between the trimmed V and J ends, which lost 6 bases and 7 bases, there was a span of 10 bases. This CDR3 has 11 residues. In germline, CDR1 is DFQATT, CDR2 SNEGSKA (reference sequence). CDR3 sequence (DNA): TGCAGTGCCCCGAGTAGGAATGAGCAGTTCTTC. It codes for CSAPSRNEQFF.